The 28 T cell receptor beta chains given below trace back to one sample, sequenced in a study of T cells in Graves' hyperthyroidism and ophthalmopathy. Amplification yielded TCR beta CDR3 regions, with RNA transcripts as the source. TCR CDR3 regions were first amplified by RT-PCR with HTBI primers. A single record per CDR3 protein comes from TCRdb applying MiXCR to the multiplex PCR reads. This table holds about 400,000 distinct CDR3 sequences, 13% found once. The sample taken for sequencing was blood. All receptors come from a woman aged 18-29 years with Graves' hyperthyroidism.

This clonotype was seen many times. This chain links TRBV28 with TRBJ2-1, with 8 bases matching TRBD2. The CDR3 extends over 17 amino acids. Germline lookup yields CDR1 MDHEN and CDR2 SYDVKM. The junction had 9 bases not matched to a gene; V was cut back by 5 bases and J by 0 bases. Here the CDR3 reads CASSTSGRLSSYNEQFF. The CDR3 bases are TGTGCCAGCAGTACTAGCGGCCGGCTTAGCTCCTACAATGAGCAGTTCTTC.

V usage is TRBV13 and J usage is TRBJ2-3, with 8 bases lining up with TRBD2. Germline trimming cut 5 bases from V and 4 bases from J; bases unmatched to any gene: 14. The germline V gene encodes CDR1 PRHDT and CDR2 FYEKMQ (reference sequence). The CDR3 covers 17 residues. CDR3 sequence: CASSPWGAGGVADTQYF. CDR3 sequence (DNA): TGTGCCAGCAGCCCCTGGGGCGCGGGGGGCGTCGCAGATACGCAGTATTTT.

This clonotype was found a few times. Sequence at one end of the junction differs from germline and may be a read error. The chain uses TRBV5-5 and TRBJ2-2; D might be TRBD1 or TRBD2, each matching 5 bases. The CDR3 is made up of 11 amino acids. The germline gives CDR1 SGHKS, CDR2 YYEKEE (reference sequence). This chain's CDR3 is CASSRDGGSVF. CDR3 DNA sequence: TGTGCCAGCAGCCGGGACGGTGGCTCGGTTTTT.

This clonotype came up a few times. V gene TRBV7-9 combines with J gene TRBJ1-3; D not certain. Trimming took 2 bases from V and 5 from J, leaving 7 bases between them. The germline V gene encodes CDR1 SEHNR and CDR2 FQNEAQ (reference sequence). The length of the CDR3 is 13 residues. The CDR3 DNA reads as TGTGCCAGCAGCTTAAATGATCGAAACACCATATATTTT. This encodes CASSLNDRNTIYF.

In its sample, this clonotype was seen a few times. The genes are TRBV11-2 and TRBJ1-3; D not certain. Trimming removed 1 base at V and 3 bases at J, with 7 bases between. CDR1 is SGHAT and CDR2 is FQNNGV in the germline V gene. The CDR3 is made up of 14 amino acids. In DNA, the CDR3 is TGTGCCAGCAGCTTAGTCGTAGGTGGAAACACCATATATTTT. Protein product: CASSLVVGGNTIYF.

This clonotype was counted ten times or more. The chain recombines TRBV30 with TRBJ1-4; the match to TRBD1 covers 7 bases. The V and J ends lost 2 bases and 10 bases, in that order; junction bases with no gene match: 13. CDR1 and CDR2 from the germline V gene are GTSNPN and SVGIG (reference sequence). The CDR3 runs to 15 residues. The CDR3 here is CAWSRTDREVGKLFF. In DNA form, the CDR3 reads TGTGCCTGGAGTCGCACCGACAGGGAAGTCGGAAAACTGTTTTTT.

At least ten counts were recorded for this clonotype. V and J are TRBV7-8 and TRBJ1-4; perhaps TRBD1 as D (5 bases). V was shortened by 4 bases and J by 8 bases, with 14 bases between the two germline ends. CDR1 and CDR2 (germline): SGHVS, FQNEAQ. CDR3 size: 14 residues. The CDR3 nucleotides are TGTGCCAGCAGCTACGAGGGGCGGGGGGAAAAACTGTTTTTT. Its translation is CASSYEGRGEKLFF.

This clonotype was observed at least ten times. The V gene is TRBV20-1, the J gene TRBJ2-1, with 11 positions matching TRBD2. The V segment lost 4 bases and the J segment 5 bases; nucleotides outside the gene matches: 7. The CDR3 contains 15 residues. Germline CDR1 is DFQATT and CDR2 is SNEGSKA (reference sequence). The CDR3 spells CSATKLAGVNNEQFF. CDR3 in DNA: TGCAGTGCTACTAAACTAGCGGGAGTTAACAATGAGCAGTTCTTC.

This chain links TRBV6-2 or TRBV6-3 with TRBJ2-1, with 10 bases matching TRBD1. The CDR3 sequence is 15 residues long. CDR1 is MNHEY and CDR2 is SVGEGT in the germline V gene. With V trimmed by 6 bases and J by 8 bases, 10 bases remained unmatched. CDR3 nucleotides: TGTGCCAGCAGCCTGGGACAGGGGACAGACCATGAGCAGTTCTTC. The encoded protein is CASSLGQGTDHEQFF.

This clonotype was seen many times. The CDR3 loop reads CASSTARDTEAFF. The CDR3 region has the DNA TGCGCCAGCAGCACCGCGAGGGACACTGAAGCTTTCTTT. The rearrangement uses TRBV5-1 and TRBJ1-1; D remains ambiguous. CDR1 and CDR2 from the germline V gene are SGHRS and YFSETQ. This CDR3 spans 13 amino acids. V lost 4 bases to trimming and J lost 3 bases, with 10 bases between them.

This clonotype was counted a few times. V gene TRBV29-1 combines with J gene TRBJ1-1; D is uncertain. The V end was cut by 3 bases, the J end by 2 bases, with 13 bases between. Germline V lookup: CDR1 SQVTM, CDR2 ANQGSEA. CDR3 length: 14 amino acids. The CDR3 loop reads CSVERKLINTEAFF. In DNA, the CDR3 is TGCAGCGTTGAGCGCAAGTTAATAAACACTGAAGCTTTCTTT.

This clonotype was recorded at least ten times. The chain links TRBV6-1 to TRBJ2-2; maybe TRBD2 (5 bases). This CDR3 spans 14 amino acids. V was shortened by 9 bases and J by 1 base, with 12 bases between the two germline ends. The germline CDR1 and CDR2 sequences are MNHNS and SASEGT. The chain's CDR3 is CASLNGENTGELFF. Written as DNA, the CDR3 is TGTGCCAGTTTAAACGGGGAGAACACCGGGGAGCTGTTTTTT.

Many counts were recorded for this clonotype. In DNA, the CDR3 is TGTGCCAGCAGTTTCCAGGGCACTGAAAAACTGTTTTTT. Translated: CASSFQGTEKLFF. V and J are TRBV28 and TRBJ1-4; D might be TRBD1 (5 bases). V lost 3 bases to trimming and J lost 7 bases, with 9 bases between them. The length of the CDR3 is 13 residues. Germline V gene data show CDR1 as MDHEN and CDR2 as SYDVKM.

Many counts were recorded for this clonotype. The CDR3 DNA reads as TGTGCCTGGGCCCTCGGGGAGGGGAAGCCCCAGCATTTT. Protein sequence: CAWALGEGKPQHF. The gene calls are TRBV30 and TRBJ1-5; D might be TRBD1 (5 bases). Per the germline V gene, CDR1 is GTSNPN and CDR2 is SVGIG (reference sequence). The CDR3 is 13 residues long. Trimming removed 5 bases from V and 8 bases from J, with 16 bases in between.

There are a few counts of this clonotype. V and J are TRBV4-2 and TRBJ2-2, with D possibly matching TRBD2 (5 bases). CDR3 length: 13 amino acids. With 0 bases removed from V and 14 bases from J, the gap between germline ends came to 13 bases. Germline V gives CDR1 LGHNA, CDR2 YNFKEQ. CDR3 protein: CASSQDRGSGLFF. The DNA for the CDR3 is TGTGCCAGCAGCCAAGATCGAGGGAGTGGTCTGTTTTTT.

The chain recombines TRBV4-1 with TRBJ2-1; D unresolved. Per the germline V gene, CDR1 is MGHRA and CDR2 is YSYEKL. Trimming removed 1 base at V and 3 bases at J, with 10 bases between. The CDR3 length is 15 residues. This chain's CDR3 is CASSQVNSYYNEQFF. As DNA, the CDR3 is TGCGCCAGCAGCCAAGTTAACAGTTACTACAATGAGCAGTTCTTC.

Concerning this clonotype itself: An end of the junction differs from the germline gene, which may be a read error. This chain joins TRBV7-3 and TRBJ2-7; 7 positions match TRBD2. Germline V gene data show CDR1 as SGHTA and CDR2 as FQGTGA. The CDR3 loop spans 17 amino acids. CDR3 DNA sequence: TGCGCCAGCAGCCAAGAACGACGAGGCGGGAGCTCCTACGAGCAGTACTTC. It encodes CASSQERRGGSSYEQYF.

This clonotype has a count of ten or more. The chain joins TRBV28 to TRBJ2-2, with D possibly matching TRBD2 (6 bases). V lost 3 bases, J lost 2 bases, and 13 bases lay in between. The CDR3 spans 16 residues. The V gene's germline CDR1 is MDHEN and CDR2 SYDVKM. CDR3 sequence (DNA): TGTGCCAGCAGTTTCAGCCGGGGGTTAAACACCGGGGAGCTGTTTTTT. As protein: CASSFSRGLNTGELFF.

This clonotype was detected a few times. This may be a read error: a much more frequent sequence differs by one nucleotide. This chain's CDR3 is CTSTTDRVHTEAFF. DNA for the CDR3: TGTACCAGCACGACAGACCGGGTCCACACTGAAGCTTTCTTT. The gene calls are TRBV2 and TRBJ1-1; a possible D gene is TRBD1 (5 bases). Germline loops: CDR1 SNHLY, CDR2 FYNNEI. This CDR3 contains 14 residues.

This clonotype was seen ten or more times. The rearrangement joins TRBV10-3 to TRBJ1-1; D remains unclear. V dropped 5 bases and J dropped 0 bases, with 7 bases sitting between them. The CDR3 has 13 amino acids. Germline CDR1 is ENHRY and CDR2 is SYGVKD. The CDR3 nucleotides are TGTGCCATCAGTCAAGCTATGAACACTGAAGCTTTCTTT. It yields the protein CAISQAMNTEAFF.

The chain carries TRBV20-1 and TRBJ1-5; TRBD1 matches 9 bases. The CDR3 has 15 residues. Germline V gives CDR1 DFQATT, CDR2 SNEGSKA (reference sequence). With V trimmed by 0 bases and J by 7 bases, 7 bases remained unmatched. CDR3 coding DNA: TGCAGTGCTAGAGATCTGGGACAGGGTGTACAGCCCCAGCATTTT. Protein sequence: CSARDLGQGVQPQHF.

A word on this clonotype: This clone may be a read error of a much larger clone one base away. The CDR3 here is CASSPQDGALNAEAFF. As DNA, the CDR3 is TGTGCCAGCAGTCCCCAGGACGGAGCCCTGAACGCTGAAGCTTTCTTT. The V and J genes are TRBV12-3 or TRBV12-4 and TRBJ1-1; D is undetermined. The CDR3 consists of 16 residues.

This clonotype showed up just a few times. This chain links TRBV19 with TRBJ2-2; 9 nucleotides line up with TRBD2. V shed 6 bases and J 7 bases; nucleotides not matched to a gene: 9. The germline V gene has CDR1 LNHDA and CDR2 SQIVND (reference sequence). This CDR3 is 15 amino acids long. In nucleotides, the CDR3 is TGTGCCAGTAGATTAGCGGGAGTAACCCTCGGGGAGCTGTTTTTT. Translation gives CASRLAGVTLGELFF.

This clonotype was seen ten or more times. The V and J genes are TRBV2 and TRBJ2-2; 8 bases line up with TRBD1. With 7 bases clipped from V and 5 bases from J, the junction kept 9 bases outside the gene matches. This CDR3 comprises 15 residues. Looked up from germline, CDR1 is SNHLY and CDR2 is FYNNEI. CDR3 coding DNA: TGTGCCAGCACCATCCAGGGGGCGGAAACCGGGGAGCTGTTTTTT. Its protein product is CASTIQGAETGELFF. The whole variable domain, filled in from reference TRBV2 and TRBJ2-2, reads EPEVTQTPSHQVTQMGQEVILRCVPISNHLYFYWYRQILGQKVEFLVSFYNNEISEKSEIFDDQFSVERPDGSNFTLKIRSTKLEDSAMYFCASTIQGAETGELFFGEGSRLTVL.

This clonotype was seen ten or more times. The CDR3 loop reads CASRIHRSSGNTIYF. DNA for the CDR3: TGTGCCAGCAGGATCCACAGGAGCTCTGGAAACACCATATATTTT. The chain carries TRBV28 and TRBJ1-3, with a weak D call TRBD1 (5 bases). There are 15 residues in the CDR3. Trimming took 6 bases from V and 0 from J, leaving 12 bases between them. Germline CDR1 and CDR2: MDHEN and SYDVKM. Full variable domain (missing parts from reference TRBV28 and TRBJ1-3): DVKVTQSSRYLVKRTGEKVFLECVQDMDHENMFWYRQDPGLGLRLIYFSYDVKMKEKGDIPEGYSVSREKKERFSLILESASTNQTSMYLCASRIHRSSGNTIYFGEGSWLTVV.

This clonotype was seen only a few times. The rearrangement links TRBV27 to TRBJ2-1, with 8 bases identical to TRBD2. The germline CDR1 and CDR2 sequences are MNHEY and SMNVEV (reference sequence). The CDR3 length is 15 residues. With 1 base clipped from V and 9 bases from J, the junction kept 8 bases outside the gene matches. In DNA form, the CDR3 reads TGTGCCAGCAGTTTATTTAGCGGGGAGTCGAGTGAGCAGTTCTTC. Protein: CASSLFSGESSEQFF.

The chain links TRBV24-1 to TRBJ2-3; D is ambiguous. The CDR3 runs 12 residues. The V end was cut by 10 bases, the J end by 2 bases, with 9 bases between. CDR1 and CDR2 (germline): KGHDR, SFDVKD. The CDR3 DNA sequence: TGTGCCACAGGAACCCTCACAGATACGCAGTATTTT. It translates to CATGTLTDTQYF.

This clonotype appeared many times. The chain combines TRBV7-2 with TRBJ2-7; 7 nucleotides agree with TRBD1. V was clipped by 1 base and J by 4 bases; unmatched bases: 7. Per the germline V gene, CDR1 is SGHTA and CDR2 is FQGNSA. The CDR3 sequence is 15 residues long. The CDR3 loop reads CASSLEVTGAYEQYF. CDR3 nucleotides: TGTGCCAGCAGCTTAGAGGTCACAGGGGCGTACGAGCAGTACTTC. The whole variable domain, remainder taken from reference TRBV7-2 and TRBJ2-7, is GAGVSQSPSNKVTEKGKDVELRCDPISGHTALYWYRQSLGQGLEFLIYFQGNSAPDKSGLPSDRFSAERTGGSVSTLTIQRTQQEDSAVYLCASSLEVTGAYEQYFGPGTRLTVT.